Given below is one T cell receptor beta chain in context. Its target is unknown. Time point here: week 5, during vaccination. In every dose of vaccine, 300 ug of mutant IDH1 20-mer peptide was given alongside topical imiquimod. This specimen comes from a study of a mutant IDH1 vaccine in newly diagnosed glioma. Study information: During weeks 1, 3, 5, 7, 11, 15, 19 and 23, patients received eight vaccinations.

The assay was immunoSEQ multiplex PCR, and TCRdb's table has in-frame clones only and misses some. Among roughly 30,000 clones, about 90% were seen once, and the ten largest hold around 20%. V shed 0 bases, J shed 6 bases, and the junction held 8 bases outside the gene matches. In germline, CDR1 is MGHRA, CDR2 YSYEKL. There are 17 residues in the CDR3. Study-level findings and limits: Patients showed vaccine-induced immune responses at a rate of 80% to 95%.

The source was PBMCs, collected from a glioma patient whose treatment included an IDH1 peptide vaccine. The clonotype originates from a man between 18 and 35 years old with glioma. The rearrangement uses TRBV4-1 and TRBJ2-2; TRBD2 matches at 9 bases. DNA of the CDR3: TGCGCCAGCAGCCAAGAGGAGCTAGCGGGAAGATCCGGGGAGCTGTTTTTT. It translates to CASSQEELAGRSGELFF.